This T cell receptor (beta chain) originates from a study of long-term antiretroviral therapy in people with HIV (dated by TCRdb to between 2021 and 2022). Study-level background: Collection of the earliest samples took place about a decade ahead of the 2015 WHO recommendation for immediate ART, at a time when ART was typically delayed until CD4 counts fell. A retrospective serial study tested whether changes in peripheral blood TRB repertoire composition and diversity were associated with ART initiation and durable HIV suppression. A total of some 200 cryopreserved PBMC samples came from 30 or so adults with confirmed HIV infection and were collected serially over a mean of roughly 6 years (range 1-12). Of the approximately 28 participants with HIV, roughly twelve were female. No cross-contamination during QIAcube processing was seen in test extractions of a monoclonal T-cell line run alongside a few dozen polyclonal samples. On the study overall, not on this receptor specifically: The repertoire was dominated across all time points by expanded TRB clones identified before ART initiation, although this dominance was seen to fluctuate and to decrease in many PLHIV after ART. No data were available on ART adherence, viral resistance or therapy changes, limiting inferences about post-ART repertoire changes. ART initiation was associated with a significant increase in TRB diversity, but diversity stayed significantly below transplant donor controls even after long-term ART. Narrower CDR3 length ranges were observed in HIV repertoires than in controls, and an antigen-experienced repertoire with only a slight naive shift after ART was suggested by the network structure. Since PBMC availability was limited, sequencing covered only the TCR beta chain, with no alpha chain pairing. Samples dated from about 2003 to 2018, and the ART regimens used may be less effective than current ones. Because pre-ART samples had limited cell numbers, unsorted PBMC were profiled rather than sorted CD4+ and CD8+ T cells.

To be included, a participant needed at least one PBMC sample from before ART initiation plus at least two post-ART samples. Treatment was received in the United States of America by all participants with HIV. Before DNA extraction, cryopreserved samples containing 1-10 million PBMC were thawed and washed. At the time of the earliest PBMC sample, participants with HIV were aged between roughly 20 and 54 years. Each participant contributed PBMC samples from 1-4 timepoints before ART initiation and 2-8 timepoints after ART initiation, with a median of 7 samples. Serial HIV viral load, CD4+ T-cell count, ART history and demographic data were obtained for every participant. Genomic DNA was extracted from unsorted PBMC with a Qiagen kit on a QIAcube, with processing performed in batches of 12 samples. Note on this clone: Its antigen is currently not known. The junction departs from the called germline gene at one end, perhaps through a read error.

The germline V gene (reference sequence) yields GTSNPN for CDR1 and SVGIG for CDR2. Taken from cysteine to phenylalanine, the CDR3 has 8 residues. CDR3 DNA is the only sequence kept; it has 24 bases, read in frame from the first base. The immunoSEQ hsTCRB v3.0 assay was used at survey level resolution for TRB variable region sequencing. The target sequencing depth for TRB was about 40,000-55,000 T-cell genomes per sample. An Illumina MiSeq with a v3 150-cycle kit was used to sequence the pooled TRB libraries. The paper's data handling went like this. Repertoire analysis was performed in R inside a reproducible Nextflow workflow that covered QC, data transformation and analysis. LymphoSeq2, an R package for exploring AIRR-Seq data, was used to implement custom analyses. After excluding a few samples that yielded fewer than 5000 total TRB sequences, 150 to 200 HIV repertoires remained for analysis. Among the approximately 190 retained HIV repertoires, 55 to 65 were collected before ART initiation and 120 to 140 after ART initiation. Each repertoire was downsampled to 5000 TRB nucleotide sequences, and summary statistics were averaged across 100 downsampling iterations. Only TRB sequences with CDR3 regions of at least seven amino acids were retained for analysis. Diversity was measured with a Shannon entropy-derived clonality score and the Gini coefficient. Repertoire networks linked the top 5000 CDR3 amino acid sequences whenever two sequences differed by an edit distance of one. Antigen specificity groups and MHC restriction were predicted for TRB CDR3 amino acid sequences with GLIPH2. Known CMV, EBV, HIV or tissue antigen associations were flagged by matching CDR3 amino acid sequences against VDJdb and McPAS-TCR. Pre-ART, post-ART and control groups were compared with Wilcoxon signed-rank tests and Holm-Bonferroni correction. In TCRdb, the immuneACCESS table is reduced to in-frame sequences with V and J assigned. These tables do not hold every clone; where another copy was compared, an unresolved V gene accounts for under half, and the others remain unexplained. V, J and clone size reflect that table, while D and trimming were determined from the DNA. Within this sample are over 30,000 clones, with roughly 85% of them counted one time only. Over 10% of the sample is taken by the ten largest.

The material was unsorted PBMCs, obtained 1.1 years after starting antiretroviral therapy. This sequence uses TRBV30 and TRBJ2-7; the D gene remains uncertain. This TCR came from a man aged 18-30 years with HIV. The base sequence is TGCCCGATCTACGAGCAGTACTTC. Its translation reads: CPIYEQYF.